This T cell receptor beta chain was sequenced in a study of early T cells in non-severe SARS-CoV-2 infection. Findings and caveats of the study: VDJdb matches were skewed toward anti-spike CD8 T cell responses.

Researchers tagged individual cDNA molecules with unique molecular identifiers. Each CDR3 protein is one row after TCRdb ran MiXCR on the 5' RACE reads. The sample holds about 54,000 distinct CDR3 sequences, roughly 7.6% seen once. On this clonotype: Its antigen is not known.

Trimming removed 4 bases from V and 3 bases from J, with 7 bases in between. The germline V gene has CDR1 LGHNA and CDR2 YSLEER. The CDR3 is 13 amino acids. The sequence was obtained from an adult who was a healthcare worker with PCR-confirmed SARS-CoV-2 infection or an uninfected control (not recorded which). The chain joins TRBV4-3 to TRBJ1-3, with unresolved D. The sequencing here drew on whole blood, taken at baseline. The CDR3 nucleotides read TGCGCCAGCAGCCCCCGGAGTGGAAACACCATATATTTT. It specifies CASSPRSGNTIYF.